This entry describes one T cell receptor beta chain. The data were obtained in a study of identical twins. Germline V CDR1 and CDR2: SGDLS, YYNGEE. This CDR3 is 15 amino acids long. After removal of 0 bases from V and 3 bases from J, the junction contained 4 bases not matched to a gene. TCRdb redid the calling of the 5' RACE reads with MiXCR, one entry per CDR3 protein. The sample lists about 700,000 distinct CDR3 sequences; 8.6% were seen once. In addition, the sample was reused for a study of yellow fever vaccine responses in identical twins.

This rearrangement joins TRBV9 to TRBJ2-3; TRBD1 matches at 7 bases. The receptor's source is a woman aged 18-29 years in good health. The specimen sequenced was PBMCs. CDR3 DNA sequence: TGTGCCAGCAGCGTAGGACAGGGCTTTACAGATACGCAGTATTTT. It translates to CASSVGQGFTDTQYF.